The present entry profiles one T cell receptor beta chain with its context. Some clones are missing from TCRdb's copy, which holds only in-frame ones; the method was immunoSEQ multiplex PCR. Of about 380,000 clones detected, approximately 95% appear once; the ten largest clones hold around 0.019%. J gave up 0 bases and V 4 bases, and 5 bases lay outside the gene matches. The CDR3 runs 18 residues. Germline loops: CDR1 KGHSH, CDR2 LQKENI. The sample comes from a study of shared T cell receptors in the human thymus. Input material: thymocytes. The receptor was derived from a human donor. The V gene is TRBV18, the J gene TRBJ2-3, with 15 bases aligning to TRBD2. CDR3 loop: CASSQGLAGGPSTDTQYF. The CDR3 DNA follows: TGTGCCAGCTCACAGGGACTAGCGGGAGGACCCAGCACAGATACGCAGTATTTT.